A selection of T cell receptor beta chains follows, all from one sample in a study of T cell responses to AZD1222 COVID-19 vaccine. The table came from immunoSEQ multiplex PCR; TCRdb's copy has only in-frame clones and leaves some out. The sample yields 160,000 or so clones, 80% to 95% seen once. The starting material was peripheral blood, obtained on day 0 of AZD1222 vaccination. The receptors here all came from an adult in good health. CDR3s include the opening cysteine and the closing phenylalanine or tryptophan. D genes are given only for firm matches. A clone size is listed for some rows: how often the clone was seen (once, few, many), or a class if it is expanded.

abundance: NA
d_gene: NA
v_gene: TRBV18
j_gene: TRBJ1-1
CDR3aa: CASSPMGPLNTEAFF
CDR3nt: TGTGCCAGCTCACCGATGGGGCCATTGAACACTGAAGCTTTCTTT

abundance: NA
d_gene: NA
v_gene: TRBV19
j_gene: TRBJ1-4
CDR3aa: CASSIGQGKEKLFF
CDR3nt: TGTGCCAGTAGTATCGGGCAGGGGAAGGAAAAACTGTTTTTT

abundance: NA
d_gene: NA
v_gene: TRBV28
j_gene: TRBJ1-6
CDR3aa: CASRPVRIRYSPLHF
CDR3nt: TGTGCCAGCAGACCCGTAAGGATAAGGTATTCACCCCTCCACTTT

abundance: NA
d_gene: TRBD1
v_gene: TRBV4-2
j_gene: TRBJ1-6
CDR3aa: CASSPRSTGFSPLHF
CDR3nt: TGTGCCAGCAGCCCCCGTTCGACAGGGTTCTCACCCCTCCACTTT

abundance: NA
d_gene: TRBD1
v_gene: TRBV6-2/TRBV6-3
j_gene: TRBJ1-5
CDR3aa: CASSFQGDVSNQPQHF
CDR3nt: TGTGCCAGCAGCTTCCAGGGGGACGTTAGCAATCAGCCCCAGCATTTT

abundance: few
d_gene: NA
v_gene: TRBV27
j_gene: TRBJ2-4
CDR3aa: CASSLSIKNIQYF
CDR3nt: TGTGCCAGCAGTCTCTCGATCAAAAACATTCAGTACTTC

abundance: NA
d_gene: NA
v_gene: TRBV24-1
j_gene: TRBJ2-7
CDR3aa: CATSDTDSYEQYF
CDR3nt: TGTGCCACCAGTGACACCGACAGCTACGAGCAGTACTTC

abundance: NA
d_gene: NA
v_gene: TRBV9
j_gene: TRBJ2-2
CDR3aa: CASSEGVNGGELFF
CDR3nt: TGTGCCAGCAGCGAGGGGGTAAACGGCGGGGAGCTGTTTTTT

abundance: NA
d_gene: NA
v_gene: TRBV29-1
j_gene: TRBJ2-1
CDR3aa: CSVPLALTYNEQFF
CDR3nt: TGCAGCGTTCCCCTAGCGTTGACCTACAATGAGCAGTTCTTC

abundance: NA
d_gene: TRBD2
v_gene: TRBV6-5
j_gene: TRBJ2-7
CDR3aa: CASSYGALAVSYEQYF
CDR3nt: TGTGCCAGCAGTTACGGCGCTCTAGCGGTGTCCTACGAGCAGTACTTC

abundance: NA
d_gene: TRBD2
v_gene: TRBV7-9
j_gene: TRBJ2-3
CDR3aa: CASSFPTSGTDTQYF
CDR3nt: TGTGCCAGCAGCTTCCCGACTAGCGGCACAGATACGCAGTATTTT

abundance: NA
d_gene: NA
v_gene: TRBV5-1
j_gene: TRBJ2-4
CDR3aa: CASSLDGGENIQYF
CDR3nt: TGCGCCAGCAGCTTGGACGGGGGCGAAAACATTCAGTACTTC

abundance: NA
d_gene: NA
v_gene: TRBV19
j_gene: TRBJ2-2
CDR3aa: CASSIDIGRATGELFF
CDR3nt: TGTGCCAGTAGTATAGATATAGGTCGGGCCACCGGGGAGCTGTTTTTT

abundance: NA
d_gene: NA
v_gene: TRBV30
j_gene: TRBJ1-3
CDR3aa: CAWNSGTSASF
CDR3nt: TGTGCCTGGAATTCCGGGACGTCGGCCAGTTTT

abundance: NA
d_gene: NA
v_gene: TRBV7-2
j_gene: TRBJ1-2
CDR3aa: CASSLVASTNYGYTF
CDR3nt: TGTGCCAGCAGCTTAGTAGCCAGCACTAACTATGGCTACACCTTC

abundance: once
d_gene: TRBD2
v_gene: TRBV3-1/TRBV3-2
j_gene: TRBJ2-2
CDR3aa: CASSQGTSGSIRELFF
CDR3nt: TGTGCCAGCAGCCAAGGGACTAGCGGGAGCATCAGGGAGCTGTTTTTT

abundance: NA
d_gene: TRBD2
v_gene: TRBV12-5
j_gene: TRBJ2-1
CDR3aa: CASGPSGSDEQFF
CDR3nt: TGTGCTAGTGGTCCCAGCGGGAGCGATGAGCAGTTCTTC

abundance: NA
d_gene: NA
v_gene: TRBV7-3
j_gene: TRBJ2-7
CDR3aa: CASSLASGRYEQYF
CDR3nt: TGTGCCAGCAGCTTAGCTTCAGGAAGGTACGAGCAGTACTTC

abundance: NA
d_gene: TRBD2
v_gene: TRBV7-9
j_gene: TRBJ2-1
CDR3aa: CASSVAGGNYNEQFF
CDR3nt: TGTGCCAGCAGCGTCGCGGGAGGGAACTACAATGAGCAGTTCTTC

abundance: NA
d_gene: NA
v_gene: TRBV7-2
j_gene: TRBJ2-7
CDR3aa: CASSLVSSAYEQYF
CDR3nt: TGTGCCAGCAGCTTAGTGAGTTCGGCCTACGAGCAGTACTTC

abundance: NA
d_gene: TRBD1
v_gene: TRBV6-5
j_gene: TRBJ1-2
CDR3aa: CASSPRDRAGRGYTF
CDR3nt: TGTGCCAGCAGTCCCCGGGACAGGGCAGGTCGTGGCTACACCTTC

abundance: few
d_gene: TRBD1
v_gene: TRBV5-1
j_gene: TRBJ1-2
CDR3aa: CASSPGQGGSYGYTF
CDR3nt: TGCGCCAGCAGCCCGGGACAGGGAGGAAGCTATGGCTACACCTTC

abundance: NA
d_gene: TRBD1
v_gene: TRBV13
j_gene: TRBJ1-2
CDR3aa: CASSSLQGVYGYTF
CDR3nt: TGTGCCAGCAGCTCCCTACAGGGGGTCTATGGCTACACCTTC

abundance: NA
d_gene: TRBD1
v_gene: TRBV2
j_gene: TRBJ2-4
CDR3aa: CASDRGLEAKNIQYF
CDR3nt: TGTGCCAGCGACAGGGGTTTGGAGGCCAAAAACATTCAGTACTTC